The 3 T cell receptor beta chains in this list originate from one sample, sequenced in a study of response to subunit inactivated influenza vaccine. TCRdb recomputed calls from the RT-PCR reads with MiXCR, one row per CDR3 protein. Among about 650,000 distinct CDR3 sequences, 14% were seen once, and the ten largest hold 7.6%. The starting material was PBMCs from blood, obtained 14 to 15 days before vaccination. The receptors derive from a man aged 45-60 years who received an inactivated influenza vaccine.

The V gene is TRBV3-1, the J gene TRBJ2-5; possibly TRBD1 or TRBD2 for D (7 bases each). The V end lost 1 base, the J end lost 6 bases, and 15 bases lay between the germline ends. There are 15 residues in the CDR3. The germline CDR1 and CDR2 sequences are LGHDT and YNNKEL (reference sequence). The CDR3 DNA follows: TGTGCCAGCAGCCAAGCACCAGGGGGGGAAAAGACCCAGTACTTC. Translating gives CASSQAPGGEKTQYF.

The chain employs TRBV20-1 and TRBJ2-1; no firm D call. This CDR3 is built from 16 residues. Germline V gene lookup returns CDR1 DFQATT and CDR2 SNEGSKA (reference sequence). Trimming removed 3 bases from V and 5 bases from J, with 20 bases in between. CDR3 DNA sequence: TGCAGTGCTAGGAATCACCTCCCGCGGTTCGACAATGAGCAGTTCTTC. This sequence encodes CSARNHLPRFDNEQFF.

This clonotype was seen many times. The genes are TRBV7-9 and TRBJ1-1, with D uncertain. The CDR3 extends over 13 amino acids. Per germline, CDR1 SEHNR and CDR2 FQNEAQ (reference sequence). The V end was cut by 0 bases, the J end by 3 bases, with 5 bases between. The CDR3 DNA reads as TGTGCCAGCAGCTTAGCGCTGGACACTGAAGCTTTCTTT. Protein product: CASSLALDTEAFF.